These 17 T cell receptor beta chains were all obtained from the same sample, sequenced in a study of siplizumab effects on memory and regulatory T cells. Assay: immunoSEQ multiplex PCR; the TCRdb copy retains only in-frame clones and omits some. The sample shows 110,000 or so clones, about 94% of them seen only once. Sequencing used non-Treg CD4+ T cells sorted from blood. The source is a human donor in good health.

The count of this clone is one. This chain links TRBV7-9 with TRBJ2-2; D uncertain. CDR3 length: 15 amino acids. Germline V lookup: CDR1 SEHNR, CDR2 FQNEAQ (reference sequence). The germline V and J ends were trimmed by 2 bases and 3 bases, with 10 bases remaining between them. CDR3 amino acids: CASSLLRLDTGELFF. CDR3 DNA: TGTGCCAGCAGCTTACTTCGGTTGGACACCGGGGAGCTGTTTTTT. The full variable domain, completed using reference TRBV7-9 and TRBJ2-2, is DTGVSQNPRHKITKRGQNVTFRCDPISEHNRLYWYRQTLGQGPEFLTYFQNEAQLEKSRLLSDRFSAERPKGSFSTLEIQRTEQGDSAMYLCASSLLRLDTGELFFGEGSRLTVL.

The CDR3 region is CASSDEGGNSPLHF. The CDR3 nucleotides are TGTGCCAGCAGCGACGAGGGGGGTAATTCACCCCTCCACTTT. V usage is TRBV6-5 and J usage is TRBJ1-6; D is perhaps TRBD1 (6 bases). The CDR3 sequence is 14 residues long. Germline lookup yields CDR1 MNHEY and CDR2 SVGAGI. Trimming took off 6 bases at V and 6 bases at J, with 12 bases between the two ends.

The rearrangement joins TRBV7-3 to TRBJ2-5, with 8 positions matching TRBD2. CDR1 is SGHTA and CDR2 is FQGTGA in the germline V gene. This CDR3 spans 16 amino acids. The V segment lost 0 bases and the J segment 2 bases; nucleotides outside the gene matches: 5. CDR3 residues: CASSLTASGPQETQYF. In nucleotides, the CDR3 is TGTGCCAGCAGCTTAACGGCTAGCGGGCCTCAAGAGACCCAGTACTTC.

The rearrangement joins TRBV6-5 to TRBJ2-3; D gene unclear. The CDR3 sequence is 15 residues long. Germline values: CDR1 MNHEY, CDR2 SVGAGI. Between the trimmed V and J ends, which lost 2 bases and 0 bases, there was a span of 9 bases. CDR3 sequence: CASSYRRTSTDTQYF. CDR3 in DNA: TGTGCCAGCAGTTACAGGCGGACCAGCACAGATACGCAGTATTTT.

The J gene is TRBJ2-3, the V gene TRBV27; D not resolved. V lost 6 bases to trimming and J lost 0 bases, with 7 bases between them. The germline CDR1 and CDR2 sequences are MNHEY and SMNVEV (reference sequence). This CDR3 contains 13 residues. CDR3 amino acids: CASRSASTDTQYF. DNA for the CDR3: TGTGCCAGCAGGTCTGCTAGCACAGATACGCAGTATTTT.

The J gene is TRBJ1-1, the V gene TRBV29-1; D not resolved. The CDR3 is 14 amino acids. V lost 2 bases and J 0 bases, leaving 10 bases between the germline ends. In germline, CDR1 is SQVTM, CDR2 ANQGSEA. The CDR3 spells CSVELRGLNTEAFF. The CDR3 DNA is TGCAGCGTTGAACTCCGGGGATTGAACACTGAAGCTTTCTTT.

V and J are TRBV18 and TRBJ2-7, with 7 bases matching TRBD2. Germline CDR1 reads KGHSH; CDR2 reads LQKENI. The CDR3 length is 14 residues. Trimming cost V 1 base and J 7 bases; bases outside gene matches: 7. The CDR3 here is CASSPLTGGREQYF. DNA for the CDR3: TGTGCCAGCTCACCACTAACGGGAGGAAGAGAGCAGTACTTC. Full variable domain (rest looked up from reference TRBV18 and TRBJ2-7): NAGVMQNPRHLVRRRGQEARLRCSPMKGHSHVYWYRQLPEEGLKFMVYLQKENIIDESGMPKERFSAEFPKEGPSILRIQQVVRGDSAAYFCASSPLTGGREQYFGPGTRLTVT.

The rearrangement links TRBV19 to TRBJ1-2; D is unresolved. CDR3 length equals 14 residues. Germline CDR1 is LNHDA and CDR2 is SQIVND (reference sequence). Trimming removed 5 bases at V and 7 bases at J, with 17 bases between. The CDR3 loop reads CASSPPPPEGGYTF. Here the CDR3 DNA reads TGTGCCAGTAGTCCCCCCCCGCCTGAGGGTGGCTACACCTTC.

The chain uses TRBV12-2 and TRBJ2-4; the table's D call, TRBD2, was not checked against the DNA. TRBV12-2 is designated a pseudogene. The CDR3 spans 18 residues. This CDR3 reads CASRSRLAGGLAKNIQYF. CDR3 nucleotide sequence: TGTGCAAGTCGCTCACGACTAGCGGGGGGGCTAGCCAAAAACATTCAGTACTTC.

The chain is built from TRBV28 and TRBJ2-7; weak D call: TRBD1 (5 bases). V lost 5 bases to trimming and J lost 1 base, with 9 bases between them. The CDR3 is 13 residues long. The germline CDR1 and CDR2 sequences are MDHEN and SYDVKM. The CDR3: CASSPGWSYEQYF. CDR3 in DNA: TGTGCCAGCAGTCCAGGGTGGTCCTACGAGCAGTACTTC. The full variable domain, in which reference TRBV28 and TRBJ2-7 provide the parts outside the CDR3, is DVKVTQSSRYLVKRTGEKVFLECVQDMDHENMFWYRQDPGLGLRLIYFSYDVKMKEKGDIPEGYSVSREKKERFSLILESASTNQTSMYLCASSPGWSYEQYFGPGTRLTVT.

The genes are TRBV5-1 and TRBJ2-7; 8 nucleotides line up with TRBD1. The V and J ends lost 3 bases and 3 bases, in that order; junction bases with no gene match: 8. This CDR3 comprises 15 residues. The germline V gene has CDR1 SGHRS and CDR2 YFSETQ. The CDR3, as DNA: TGCGCCAGCAGCTCAGGGGGCTCGGAGTTCTACGAGCAGTACTTC. This gives the protein CASSSGGSEFYEQYF.

The chain has TRBV19 and TRBJ1-1, with a possible D match to TRBD1 (5 bases). V was shortened by 3 bases and J by 3 bases, with 11 bases between the two germline ends. Looked up from germline, CDR1 is LNHDA and CDR2 is SQIVND (reference sequence). This CDR3 region has 14 residues. CDR3 amino acids: CASSIEGRYTEAFF. The CDR3 DNA follows: TGTGCCAGTAGTATCGAGGGGCGCTACACTGAAGCTTTCTTT.

The chain joins TRBV7-9 to TRBJ1-6, with D hard to call. V gave up 8 bases and J gave up 4 bases, with 12 bases separating them. CDR3 length: 14 residues. The germline V gene encodes CDR1 SEHNR and CDR2 FQNEAQ (reference sequence). The CDR3 reads CASQIDVYNSPLHF. The CDR3 DNA follows: TGTGCCAGCCAGATAGACGTGTATAATTCACCCCTCCACTTT.

The chain joins TRBV4-1 to TRBJ1-2, with a tentative D call TRBD1 (5 bases). Deletions cut 5 bases from V and 2 bases from J, with 15 bases between. This CDR3 has 15 residues. From germline, CDR1 is MGHRA and CDR2 YSYEKL. CDR3 nucleotide sequence: TGCGCCAGCAGCTCCCGGGACGGGATCAACTATGGCTACACCTTC. It encodes CASSSRDGINYGYTF.

The chain carries TRBV6-1 and TRBJ1-1; no clear D. The V end lost 4 bases, the J end lost 1 base, and 7 bases lay between the germline ends. Germline V gene data show CDR1 as MNHNS and CDR2 as SASEGT. The CDR3 totals 13 residues. The CDR3 nucleotides read TGTGCCAGCAGTGTTTCCCCGAACACTGAAGCTTTCTTT. It yields the protein CASSVSPNTEAFF.

The chain links TRBV7-2 to TRBJ2-7, with D possibly called TRBD1 or TRBD2 (5 bases each). CDR3 length equals 16 residues. V lost 1 base to trimming and J lost 4 bases, with 17 bases between them. The V gene's germline CDR1 is SGHTA and CDR2 FQGNSA. The CDR3 sequence is CASSLVLIFGGYEQYF. The CDR3 nucleotides are TGTGCCAGCAGCTTAGTTCTTATTTTTGGGGGTTACGAGCAGTACTTC.

V is TRBV5-6 and J is TRBJ1-2; 7 bases are a match to TRBD1. Germline assignment: CDR1 SGHDT and CDR2 YYEEEE. V gave up 0 bases and J gave up 8 bases; unmatched junction bases: 16. The CDR3 has 17 amino acids. CDR3 sequence (DNA): TGTGCCAGCAGCTTGGTTGGGACCGAAGGGGGCCTGAGGGGCTACACCTTC. Translation: CASSLVGTEGGLRGYTF.